These 30 T cell receptor beta chains share one sample of origin, sequenced in a study of shared T cell receptors in the human thymus. Generated by immunoSEQ multiplex PCR, the TCRdb table keeps only in-frame clones and is missing some. The sample lists hundreds of thousands of clones; around 89% were seen once. This sample was shared with a second study, whose subject was human thymus T cells.

Sequencing input: thymocytes. These receptor sequences come from a boy less than two years old with a congenital heart defect.

The rearrangement joins TRBV27 to TRBJ2-7; 9 nucleotides match TRBD1. CDR1 is MNHEY and CDR2 is SMNVEV in the germline V gene (reference sequence). This CDR3 contains 17 residues. Trimming at V came to 5 bases and at J to 0 bases, leaving 11 bases not matched to a gene. The CDR3 is CASSLSRDRDSSYEQYF. As DNA, the CDR3 is TGTGCCAGCAGTCTGTCCCGGGACAGGGACAGCTCCTACGAGCAGTACTTC.

This clone appeared once. The gene calls are TRBV7-8 and TRBJ2-7, with D hard to call. The CDR3 totals 13 residues. V was trimmed by 2 bases and J by 2 bases, leaving 7 bases between them. The germline V gene has CDR1 SGHVS and CDR2 FQNEAQ. The CDR3: CASSLQVTYEQYF. CDR3 coding DNA: TGTGCCAGCAGCTTACAGGTAACCTACGAGCAGTACTTC.

CDR3 coding DNA: TGTGCCAGCAGTTCCCTAATCCGTCCTAGACAAGAGACCCAGTACTTC. Translation: CASSSLIRPRQETQYF. J is TRBJ2-5 and V is TRBV28; D gene unclear. Germline CDR1 reads MDHEN; CDR2 reads SYDVKM. V was trimmed by 4 bases and J by 2 bases, leaving 17 bases between them. The CDR3 runs 16 residues.

This clone showed up just a few times. The genes are TRBV6-1 and TRBJ2-2; perhaps TRBD2 as D (5 bases). Germline lookup yields CDR1 MNHNS and CDR2 SASEGT. The length of the CDR3 is 17 residues. V was trimmed by 4 bases and J by 4 bases, leaving 19 bases between them. The CDR3: CASSAPRRQLITGELFF. Written as DNA, the CDR3 is TGTGCCAGCAGTGCCCCCCGGAGGCAGTTGATCACCGGGGAGCTGTTTTTT.

The chain recombines TRBV30 with TRBJ2-3; 9 nucleotides agree with TRBD2. CDR1 and CDR2 from the germline V gene are GTSNPN and SVGIG (reference sequence). The CDR3 extends over 23 amino acids. Trimming removed 0 bases from V and 2 bases from J; junction bases left unmatched: 27. CDR3 DNA sequence: TGTGCCTGGAGTGTAAAATTAGAGGAGCGGGAGGTACCAGAGGTCGGGGACACAGATACGCAGTATTTT. Translated: CAWSVKLEEREVPEVGDTDTQYF. The whole variable domain, remainder taken from reference TRBV30 and TRBJ2-3, is SQTIHQWPATLVQPVGSPLSLECTVEGTSNPNLYWYRQAAGRGLQLLFYSVGIGQISSEVPQNLSASRPQDRQFILSSKKLLLSDSGFYLCAWSVKLEEREVPEVGDTDTQYFGPGTRLTVL.

The chain joins TRBV18 to TRBJ2-7, with TRBD1 matching 12 bases. The CDR3 totals 18 residues. Germline loops: CDR1 KGHSH, CDR2 LQKENI. After removal of 4 bases from V and 2 bases from J, the junction contained 12 bases not matched to a gene. CDR3 amino acids: CASSQLGQGALLTYEQYF. For the CDR3, the DNA is TGTGCCAGCTCACAACTGGGACAGGGGGCGCTTCTTACCTACGAGCAGTACTTC. Using reference TRBV18 and TRBJ2-7 for the parts outside the CDR3, the full variable domain is NAGVMQNPRHLVRRRGQEARLRCSPMKGHSHVYWYRQLPEEGLKFMVYLQKENIIDESGMPKERFSAEFPKEGPSILRIQQVVRGDSAAYFCASSQLGQGALLTYEQYFGPGTRLTVT.

The V call is TRBV19, the J call TRBJ1-5, with TRBD1 as a possible D gene (5 bases). CDR3 length: 13 residues. Germline V lookup: CDR1 LNHDA, CDR2 SQIVND (reference sequence). The V gene lost 5 bases and the J gene lost 4 bases, with 9 bases spanning the gap. CDR3 in amino acids: CASSQSGNQPQHF. The CDR3, as DNA: TGTGCCAGTAGTCAGTCAGGGAATCAGCCCCAGCATTTT. Complete variable domain (other parts from reference TRBV19 and TRBJ1-5): DGGITQSPKYLFRKEGQNVTLSCEQNLNHDAMYWYRQDPGQGLRLIYYSQIVNDFQKGDIAEGYSVSREKKESFPLTVTSAQKNPTAFYLCASSQSGNQPQHFGDGTRLSIL.

V and J are TRBV5-4 and TRBJ2-3; D is possibly TRBD1 (6 bases). With 4 bases removed from V and 6 bases from J, the gap between germline ends came to 18 bases. Per germline, CDR1 SGHNT and CDR2 YYREEE (reference sequence). The CDR3 spans 15 residues. The CDR3 sequence: CASSTGQGDGDTQYF. The CDR3 bases are TGTGCCAGCAGCACGGGACAAGGGGATGGCGATACGCAGTATTTT.

The chain is built from TRBV5-6 and TRBJ1-1, with 9 bases that match TRBD1. Losses at the gene ends were 4 bases for V and 1 base for J; bases not matched to a gene: 8. This CDR3 region has 16 residues. CDR1 SGHDT and CDR2 YYEEEE come from the germline V gene. CDR3 sequence: CASSPTGGAENTEAFF. The CDR3 coding sequence is TGTGCCAGCAGCCCCACAGGGGGCGCGGAGAACACTGAAGCTTTCTTT.

This chain connects TRBV4-3 to TRBJ2-3; the match to TRBD2 covers 13 bases. The germline gives CDR1 LGHNA, CDR2 YSLEER. The CDR3 is made up of 20 amino acids. Trimming took 0 bases from V and 4 from J; bases not matched to a gene: 13. CDR3 in DNA: TGCGCCAGCAGCCAAGAATCCGTCCCACTAGCGGGAGGGCCCCCAGATACGCAGTATTTT. This translates into CASSQESVPLAGGPPDTQYF.

V gene TRBV7-9 combines with J gene TRBJ1-4, with 8 bases lining up with TRBD1. This CDR3 has 16 amino acids. The germline CDR1 and CDR2 sequences are SEHNR and FQNEAQ (reference sequence). V lost 4 bases to trimming and J lost 1 base; unmatched junction nucleotides: 5. The DNA of the CDR3 is TGTGCCAGCAGCTCCTCAGGACAGGGAACTAATGAAAAACTGTTTTTT. This sequence encodes CASSSSGQGTNEKLFF.

V usage is TRBV5-6 and J usage is TRBJ1-2; D is perhaps TRBD1 (6 bases). CDR1 SGHDT and CDR2 YYEEEE come from the germline V gene. Trimming took off 1 base at V and 1 base at J, with 11 bases between the two ends. The CDR3 spans 15 residues. The CDR3 spells CASSLRTDINYGYTF. The CDR3 bases are TGTGCCAGCAGCTTGAGGACAGATATTAACTATGGCTACACCTTC.

The rearrangement joins TRBV7-6 to TRBJ2-7; D may be TRBD1 (5 bases). Germline V gives CDR1 SGHVS, CDR2 FNYEAQ. The CDR3 runs 14 residues. The germline V and J ends were trimmed by 5 bases and 8 bases, with 19 bases remaining between them. As DNA, the CDR3 is TGTGCCAGCAGCCCGGACACCTCCGCAGATCAGCAGTACTTC. Its translation is CASSPDTSADQQYF. Drawing the rest from reference TRBV7-6 and TRBJ2-7, the complete variable domain is GAGVSQSPRYKVTKRGQDVALRCDPISGHVSLYWYRQALGQGPEFLTYFNYEAQQDKSGLPNDRFSAERPEGSISTLTIQRTEQRDSAMYRCASSPDTSADQQYFGPGTRLTVT.

The gene calls are TRBV6-1 and TRBJ2-3; a weak D match, TRBD2 (6 bases). CDR3 length equals 14 residues. CDR1 is MNHNS and CDR2 is SASEGT in the germline V gene. V was cut by 2 bases and J by 2 bases, with 8 bases left in between. This CDR3 is CASSELAFTDTQYF. The CDR3 region has the DNA TGTGCCAGCAGTGAACTAGCGTTCACAGATACGCAGTATTTT.

The table lists this clone with a count of one. The V call is TRBV29-1, the J call TRBJ2-1; possible D gene TRBD1, 6 bases. CDR3 length: 16 residues. With 0 bases removed from V and 5 bases from J, the gap between germline ends came to 17 bases. CDR1 SQVTM and CDR2 ANQGSEA come from the germline V gene. The CDR3 reads CSVEDQHRDRDNEQFF. Here the CDR3 DNA reads TGCAGCGTTGAAGATCAGCACAGGGATCGGGACAATGAGCAGTTCTTC.

The chain employs TRBV28 and TRBJ1-5; tentative D call: TRBD1 (5 bases). V was cut by 0 bases and J by 0 bases, with 24 bases left in between. The length of the CDR3 is 21 residues. Germline V gene sequence: CDR1 MDHEN, CDR2 SYDVKM. DNA of the CDR3: TGTGCCAGCAGTTTATGGCGGGGGGGGGACGGTCCCCCTCATAGCAATCAGCCCCAGCATTTT. Amino acid sequence: CASSLWRGGDGPPHSNQPQHF.

The rearrangement joins TRBV27 to TRBJ1-1; TRBD1 aligns across 11 bases. Per germline, CDR1 MNHEY and CDR2 SMNVEV (reference sequence). V lost 4 bases and J lost 3; bases outside the gene matches: 4. There are 15 residues in the CDR3. The CDR3 loop is CASSSGQGADTEAFF. The CDR3 DNA is TGTGCCAGCAGTTCCGGACAGGGGGCGGACACTGAAGCTTTCTTT.

This clone was observed a handful of times. The V call is TRBV5-4, the J call TRBJ1-1; D may be TRBD1 (6 bases). The germline V and J ends were trimmed by 1 base and 6 bases, with 13 bases remaining between them. CDR3 length equals 14 residues. Per germline, CDR1 SGHNT and CDR2 YYREEE (reference sequence). The CDR3 is CASSLWGPQSEAFF. CDR3 bases: TGTGCCAGCAGCTTGTGGGGGCCACAGTCTGAAGCTTTCTTT.

The chain has TRBV4-3 and TRBJ1-2; D possibly corresponds to TRBD1 (5 bases). The CDR3 spans 14 residues. Trimming removed 0 bases from V and 6 bases from J, with 11 bases in between. Germline lookup yields CDR1 LGHNA and CDR2 YSLEER. CDR3 in DNA: TGCGCCAGCAGCCAAGATAGGTTCAGGGATGGCTACACCTTC. Translating gives CASSQDRFRDGYTF.

The V call is TRBV27, the J call TRBJ2-1; 9 nucleotides match TRBD2. The CDR3 consists of 16 residues. Per germline, CDR1 MNHEY and CDR2 SMNVEV (reference sequence). With 5 bases clipped from V and 9 bases from J, the junction kept 14 bases outside the gene matches. In DNA, the CDR3 is TGTGCCAGCAGTCCACCCCCGGATATAGCGGGAGTTGAGCAGTTCTTC. Translated: CASSPPPDIAGVEQFF.

The gene calls are TRBV7-6 and TRBJ2-3; 8 nucleotides align to TRBD1. The CDR3 runs to 16 residues. Germline values: CDR1 SGHVS, CDR2 FNYEAQ. V was pared by 2 bases and J by 4 bases, with 8 bases of the junction left unmatched. The CDR3 DNA reads TGTGCCAGCAGCTTATCATCGACAGGGGTTTCAGATACGCAGTATTTT. It is translated as CASSLSSTGVSDTQYF. Together with reference TRBV7-6 and TRBJ2-3, the CDR3 gives the full variable domain: GAGVSQSPRYKVTKRGQDVALRCDPISGHVSLYWYRQALGQGPEFLTYFNYEAQQDKSGLPNDRFSAERPEGSISTLTIQRTEQRDSAMYRCASSLSSTGVSDTQYFGPGTRLTVL.

The chain joins TRBV7-2 to TRBJ1-2, with D possibly TRBD1 on 5 matching bases. V was clipped by 6 bases and J by 1 base, with 6 bases between them. Germline V gene sequence: CDR1 SGHTA, CDR2 FQGNSA. This CDR3 is 12 amino acids long. DNA for the CDR3: TGTGCCAGCAGAGGGGTTAACTATGGCTACACCTTC. It encodes CASRGVNYGYTF.

The rearrangement uses TRBV15 and TRBJ1-1; D call uncertain. This CDR3 contains 16 residues. Germline values: CDR1 LNHNV, CDR2 YYDKDF (reference sequence). V gave up 0 bases and J gave up 3 bases, with 14 bases separating them. CDR3 region: CATSRDRGEEDTEAFF. CDR3 in DNA: TGTGCCACCAGCAGAGATCGCGGGGAGGAGGACACTGAAGCTTTCTTT. The full variable domain, completed using reference TRBV15 and TRBJ1-1, is DAMVIQNPRYQVTQFGKPVTLSCSQTLNHNVMYWYQQKSSQAPKLLFHYYDKDFNNEADTPDNFQSRRPNTSFCFLDIRSPGLGDTAMYLCATSRDRGEEDTEAFFGQGTRLTVV.

The rearrangement joins TRBV5-4 to TRBJ1-1; D gene uncertain. The CDR3 runs 12 residues. V lost 4 bases, J lost 4 bases, and 8 bases lay in between. Germline CDR1 is SGHNT and CDR2 is YYREEE (reference sequence). Here the CDR3 DNA reads TGTGCCAGCAGCCTCGATAGCACTGAAGCTTTCTTT. This sequence encodes CASSLDSTEAFF.

The V call is TRBV9, the J call TRBJ2-3; 8 bases fit TRBD1. The CDR3 spans 15 residues. Looked up from germline, CDR1 is SGDLS and CDR2 is YYNGEE. The trim removed 0 bases at V and 4 bases at J, leaving 4 bases unmatched. CDR3 loop: CASSVGTGPPDTQYF. The CDR3 bases are TGTGCCAGCAGCGTAGGGACAGGGCCCCCAGATACGCAGTATTTT.

This clone was detected once. This rearrangement joins TRBV7-6 to TRBJ2-3; 11 nucleotides line up with TRBD2. The CDR3 is 19 amino acids. From germline, CDR1 is SGHVS and CDR2 FNYEAQ. Trimming cost V 1 base and J 6 bases; bases outside gene matches: 15. The CDR3 sequence is CASSLGLAGNGIAWDTQYF. CDR3 bases: TGTGCCAGCAGCTTAGGACTAGCGGGAAACGGGATTGCGTGGGATACGCAGTATTTT.

V is TRBV7-9 and J is TRBJ2-1; 7 nucleotides align to TRBD2. The CDR3 consists of 16 residues. The germline V gene has CDR1 SEHNR and CDR2 FQNEAQ (reference sequence). The ends lost 4 bases at V and 2 bases at J; junction bases unmatched: 8. The CDR3 is CASSYLEAGAYNEQFF. In DNA, the CDR3 is TGTGCCAGCAGCTACCTAGAGGCGGGAGCCTACAATGAGCAGTTCTTC.

V and J are TRBV13 and TRBJ1-1; no definite D call. The V end was cut by 4 bases, the J end by 1 base, with 13 bases between. The CDR3 totals 15 residues. CDR1 is PRHDT, CDR2 FYEKMQ, per germline (reference sequence). Here the CDR3 DNA reads TGTGCCAGCAGCTCCCAGCGGGCAGGGAACACTGAAGCTTTCTTT. Translated, it gives CASSSQRAGNTEAFF. The full variable domain, its missing parts supplied by reference TRBV13 and TRBJ1-1, is AAGVIQSPRHLIKEKRETATLKCYPIPRHDTVYWYQQGPGQDPQFLISFYEKMQSDKGSIPDRFSAQQFSDYHSELNMSSLELGDSALYFCASSSQRAGNTEAFFGQGTRLTVV.

This chain connects TRBV29-1 to TRBJ2-3, with 12 bases that match TRBD1. Germline CDR1 reads SQVTM; CDR2 reads ANQGSEA. This CDR3 has 15 amino acids. V was pared by 6 bases and J by 2 bases, with 6 bases of the junction left unmatched. Here the CDR3 DNA reads TGCAGCGTACCCGGGACAGGGGGCCCCACAGATACGCAGTATTTT. Translating gives CSVPGTGGPTDTQYF.

This clone appeared once. The rearrangement links TRBV19 to TRBJ2-7, with D possibly being TRBD2 (5 bases). V was pared by 5 bases and J by 6 bases, with 14 bases between. Germline CDR1 LNHDA, CDR2 SQIVND (reference sequence). The length of the CDR3 is 13 residues. The DNA for the CDR3 is TGTGCCAGTAGTTGCCGGTTGGAGGCCGAGCAGTACTTC. Protein: CASSCRLEAEQYF. Variable domain in full (rest from reference TRBV19 and TRBJ2-7): DGGITQSPKYLFRKEGQNVTLSCEQNLNHDAMYWYRQDPGQGLRLIYYSQIVNDFQKGDIAEGYSVSREKKESFPLTVTSAQKNPTAFYLCASSCRLEAEQYFGPGTRLTVT.